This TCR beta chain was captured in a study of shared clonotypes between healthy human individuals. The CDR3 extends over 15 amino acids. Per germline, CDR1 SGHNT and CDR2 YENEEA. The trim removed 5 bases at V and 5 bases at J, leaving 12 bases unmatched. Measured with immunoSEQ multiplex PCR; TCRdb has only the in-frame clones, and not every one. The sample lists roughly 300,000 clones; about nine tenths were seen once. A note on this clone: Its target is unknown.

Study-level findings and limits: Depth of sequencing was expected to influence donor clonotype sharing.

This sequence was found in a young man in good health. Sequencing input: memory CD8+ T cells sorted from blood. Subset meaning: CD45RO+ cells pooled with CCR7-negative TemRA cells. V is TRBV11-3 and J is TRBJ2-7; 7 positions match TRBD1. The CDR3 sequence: CASSKTGLLGDEQYF. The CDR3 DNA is TGTGCCAGCAGCAAGACAGGGTTGCTCGGGGACGAGCAGTACTTC.